The source of this T cell receptor (beta chain) is a study of early T cells in non-severe SARS-CoV-2 infection. Overall study: The input, bulk RNA from unsorted whole blood, was sequenced, and chains were unpaired. The study, taken as a whole, reports: The VDJdb matching leaned toward anti-spike CD8 responses and overlooked private and CD4 specificities.

Individual cDNA molecules received unique molecular identifiers during library preparation. TCRdb used MiXCR to reprocess the 5' RACE reads, holding one entry per CDR3 protein. The table has 70,000 to 85,000 distinct CDR3 sequences, 4.5% to 6% seen once. Details on this clonotype: Its antigen is unknown.

V was pared by 0 bases and J by 5 bases, with 4 bases between. There are 12 residues in the CDR3. CDR1 and CDR2 (germline): SGHRS, YFSETQ. This TCR was recovered from an adult who was a healthcare worker with PCR-confirmed SARS-CoV-2 infection or an uninfected control (not recorded which). The chain carries TRBV5-1 and TRBJ2-3; D not certain. Here the sequenced sample was whole blood, taken at baseline. The CDR3 DNA reads TGCGCCAGCAGCTTGGACGTAGATACGCAGTATTTT. It yields the protein CASSLDVDTQYF.